This T cell receptor beta chain was captured by sequencing in a study of blood T cell repertoires in COVID-19. Study information: Acute and convalescent COVID-19 specimens originated in the United States, Italy and Spain. Sample material is recorded as cDNA or gDNA derived from T cells, B-cell-depleted T cells, or PBMCs.

The repertoire was sequenced with immunoSEQ multiplex PCR; TCRdb's copy has only in-frame clones and lacks some. Of a few hundred thousand clones in the sample, about nine tenths were seen once. The participants were between roughly 18 and 90 years old and came from some 23 US areas. Cohorts were based on clinical histories the participants reported. V lost 10 bases and J lost 10, with 17 bases in between. The CDR3 length is 12 residues. The sequenced sample consisted of PBMCs or T cells enriched from blood (not recorded which). This rearrangement joins TRBV12-3 or TRBV12-4 to TRBJ2-1; maybe TRBD2 (5 bases). The clonotype was recovered from a woman aged 25 to 45 who had been exposed to COVID-19. The CDR3, as DNA: TGTGCCACCGCAGCGGTCTTTGAAGAGCAGTTCTTC. Protein: CATAAVFEEQFF.